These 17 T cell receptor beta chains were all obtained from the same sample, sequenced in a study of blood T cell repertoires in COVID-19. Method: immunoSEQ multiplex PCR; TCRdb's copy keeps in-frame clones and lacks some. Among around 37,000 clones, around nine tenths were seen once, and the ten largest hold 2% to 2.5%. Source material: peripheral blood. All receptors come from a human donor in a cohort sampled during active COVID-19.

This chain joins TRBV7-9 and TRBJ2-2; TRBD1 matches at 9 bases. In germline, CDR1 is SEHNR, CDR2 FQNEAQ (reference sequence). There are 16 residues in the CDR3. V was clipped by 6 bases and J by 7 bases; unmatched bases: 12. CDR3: CASSPRDRETDGELFF. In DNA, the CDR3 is TGTGCCAGCAGTCCGAGGGACAGGGAGACGGACGGGGAGCTGTTTTTT.

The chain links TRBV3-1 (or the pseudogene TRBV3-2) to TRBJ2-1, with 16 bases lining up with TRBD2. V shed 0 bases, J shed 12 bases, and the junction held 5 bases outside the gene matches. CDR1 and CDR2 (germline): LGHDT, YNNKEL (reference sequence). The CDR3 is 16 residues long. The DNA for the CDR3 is TGTGCCAGCAGCCAAGATGGGACTAGCGGGGGGGCTTCGCAGTTCTTC. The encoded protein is CASSQDGTSGGASQFF.

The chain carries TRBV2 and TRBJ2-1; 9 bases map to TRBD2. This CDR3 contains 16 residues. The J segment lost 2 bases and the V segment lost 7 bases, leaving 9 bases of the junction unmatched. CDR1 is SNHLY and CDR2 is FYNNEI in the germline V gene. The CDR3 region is CASKGGSGGPYNEQFF. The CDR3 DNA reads TGTGCCAGCAAAGGAGGGAGCGGGGGGCCCTACAATGAGCAGTTCTTC.

The CDR3 is CASSQGPRGSQPQHF. The CDR3 DNA follows: TGCGCCAGCAGCCAAGGACCCAGGGGCAGTCAGCCCCAGCATTTT. The chain joins TRBV4-1 to TRBJ1-5; D is perhaps TRBD1 (6 bases). CDR3 size: 15 residues. With 1 base removed from V and 6 bases from J, the gap between germline ends came to 13 bases. Germline assignment: CDR1 MGHRA and CDR2 YSYEKL.

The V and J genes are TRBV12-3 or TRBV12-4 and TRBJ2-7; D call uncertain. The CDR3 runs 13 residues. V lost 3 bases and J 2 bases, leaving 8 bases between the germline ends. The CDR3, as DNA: TGTGCCAGCAGTTTGGGCAACCCCTACGAGCAGTACTTC. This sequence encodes CASSLGNPYEQYF.

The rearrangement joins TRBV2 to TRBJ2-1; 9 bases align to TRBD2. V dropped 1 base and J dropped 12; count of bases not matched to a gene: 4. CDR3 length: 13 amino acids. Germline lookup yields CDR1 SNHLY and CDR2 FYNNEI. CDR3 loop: CASSEDAGGVQFF. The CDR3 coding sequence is TGTGCCAGCAGTGAAGACGCGGGGGGGGTGCAGTTCTTC. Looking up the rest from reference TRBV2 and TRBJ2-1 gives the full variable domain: EPEVTQTPSHQVTQMGQEVILRCVPISNHLYFYWYRQILGQKVEFLVSFYNNEISEKSEIFDDQFSVERPDGSNFTLKIRSTKLEDSAMYFCASSEDAGGVQFFGPGTRLTVL.

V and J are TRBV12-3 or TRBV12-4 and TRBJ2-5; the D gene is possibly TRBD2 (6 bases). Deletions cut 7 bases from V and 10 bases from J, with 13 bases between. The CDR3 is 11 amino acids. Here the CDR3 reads CASTRGEGQYF. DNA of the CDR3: TGTGCCAGCACCCGCGGGGAAGGCCAGTACTTC.

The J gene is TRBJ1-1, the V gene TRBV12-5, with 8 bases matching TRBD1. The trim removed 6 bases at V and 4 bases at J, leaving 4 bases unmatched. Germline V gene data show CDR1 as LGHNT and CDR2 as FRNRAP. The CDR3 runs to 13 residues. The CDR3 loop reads CASGHRGATEAFF. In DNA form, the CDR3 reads TGTGCTAGTGGGCACAGGGGGGCCACTGAAGCTTTCTTT.

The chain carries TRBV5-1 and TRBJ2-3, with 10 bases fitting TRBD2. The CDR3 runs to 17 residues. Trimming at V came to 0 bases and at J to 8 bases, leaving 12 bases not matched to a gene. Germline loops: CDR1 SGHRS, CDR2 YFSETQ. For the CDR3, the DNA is TGCGCCAGCAGCTTGGATTCTAGCGGGGGCAGGTTTGGTACGCAGTATTTT. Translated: CASSLDSSGGRFGTQYF.

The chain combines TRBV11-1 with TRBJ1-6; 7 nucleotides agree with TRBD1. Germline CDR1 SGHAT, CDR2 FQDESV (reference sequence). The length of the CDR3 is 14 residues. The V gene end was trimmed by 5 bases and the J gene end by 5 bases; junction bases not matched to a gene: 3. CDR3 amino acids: CASSRGQDNSPLHF. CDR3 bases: TGTGCCAGCAGCCGAGGACAGGATAATTCACCCCTCCACTTT.

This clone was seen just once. The CDR3 here is CASSLVVAGRETQYF. In DNA form, the CDR3 reads TGTGCCAGCAGCTTGGTGGTAGCGGGGCGGGAGACCCAGTACTTC. The J gene is TRBJ2-5, the V gene TRBV7-8; 8 nucleotides match TRBD2. The V gene's germline CDR1 is SGHVS and CDR2 FQNEAQ. J lost 5 bases, V lost 3 bases, and 8 bases had no gene match. The CDR3 loop spans 15 amino acids.

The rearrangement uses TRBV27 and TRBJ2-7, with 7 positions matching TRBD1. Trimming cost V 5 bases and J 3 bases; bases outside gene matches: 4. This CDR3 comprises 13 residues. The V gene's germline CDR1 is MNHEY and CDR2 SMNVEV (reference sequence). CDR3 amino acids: CASSKGQNYEQYF. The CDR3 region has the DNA TGTGCCAGCAGTAAGGGACAGAACTACGAGCAGTACTTC.

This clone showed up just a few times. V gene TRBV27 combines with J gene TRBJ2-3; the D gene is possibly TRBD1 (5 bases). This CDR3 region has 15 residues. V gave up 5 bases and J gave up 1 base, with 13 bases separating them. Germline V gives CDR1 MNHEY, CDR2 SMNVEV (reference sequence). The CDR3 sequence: CASSTSDSRTDTQYF. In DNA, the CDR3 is TGTGCCAGCAGTACCTCAGACAGCCGCACAGATACGCAGTATTTT.

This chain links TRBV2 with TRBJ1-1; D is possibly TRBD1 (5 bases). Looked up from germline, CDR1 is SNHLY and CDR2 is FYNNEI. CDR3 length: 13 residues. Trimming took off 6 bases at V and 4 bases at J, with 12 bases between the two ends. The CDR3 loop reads CASRIQGSTEAFF. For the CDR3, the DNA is TGTGCCAGCAGAATCCAGGGCAGCACTGAAGCTTTCTTT.

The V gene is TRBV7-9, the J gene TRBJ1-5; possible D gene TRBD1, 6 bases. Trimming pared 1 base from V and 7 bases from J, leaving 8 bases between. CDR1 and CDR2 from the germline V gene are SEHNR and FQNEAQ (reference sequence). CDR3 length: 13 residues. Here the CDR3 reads CASSLEGVQPQHF. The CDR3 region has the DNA TGTGCCAGCAGCTTAGAGGGGGTACAGCCCCAGCATTTT.

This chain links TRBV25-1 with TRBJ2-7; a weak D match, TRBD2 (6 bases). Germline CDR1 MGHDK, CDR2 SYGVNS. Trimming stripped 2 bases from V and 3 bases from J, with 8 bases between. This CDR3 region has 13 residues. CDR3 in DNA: TGTGCCAGCAGTGAAAGGGGACTCTACGAGCAGTACTTC. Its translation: CASSERGLYEQYF.

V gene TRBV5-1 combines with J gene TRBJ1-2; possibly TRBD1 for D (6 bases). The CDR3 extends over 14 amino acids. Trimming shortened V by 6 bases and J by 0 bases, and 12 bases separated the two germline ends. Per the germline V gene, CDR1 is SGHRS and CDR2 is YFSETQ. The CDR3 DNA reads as TGCGCCAGCAATACTGCAGGGGCTAACTATGGCTACACCTTC. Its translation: CASNTAGANYGYTF.